The clone carrying this T cell receptor beta chain was detected ten times or more. A junction boundary mismatches the germline segment, possibly from a read error. This entry is derived from a study of T cell repertoires in cytomegalovirus infection. From the reads, TCRdb called clonotypes with MiXCR, one entry per CDR3 protein. In the table there are 100,000 to 150,000 distinct CDR3 sequences, 8.8% of which are singletons. Looked up from germline, CDR1 is MDHEN and CDR2 is SYDVKM. The CDR3 totals 11 residues. Sequenced input: PBMCs. The chain links TRBV28 to TRBJ1-4; D not certain. The TCR was taken from a human donor in good health (CMV status not recorded). Some clones in this sample may be carry-over from other donors' samples. The CDR3 DNA is TGTGCCAGCAGTTCCGCGACCGTCCGGGCTTTT. Its protein product is CASSSATVRAF.